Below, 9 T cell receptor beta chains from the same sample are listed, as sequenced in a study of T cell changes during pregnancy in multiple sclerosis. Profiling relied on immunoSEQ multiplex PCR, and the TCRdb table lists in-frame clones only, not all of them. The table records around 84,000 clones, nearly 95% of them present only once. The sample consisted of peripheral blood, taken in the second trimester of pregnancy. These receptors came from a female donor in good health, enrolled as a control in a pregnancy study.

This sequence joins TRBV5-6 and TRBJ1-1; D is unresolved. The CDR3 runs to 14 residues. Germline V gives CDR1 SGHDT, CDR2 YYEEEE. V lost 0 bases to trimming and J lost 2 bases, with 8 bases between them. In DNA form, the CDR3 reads TGTGCCAGCAGCTTGGGACGGAGAAACACTGAAGCTTTCTTT. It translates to CASSLGRRNTEAFF.

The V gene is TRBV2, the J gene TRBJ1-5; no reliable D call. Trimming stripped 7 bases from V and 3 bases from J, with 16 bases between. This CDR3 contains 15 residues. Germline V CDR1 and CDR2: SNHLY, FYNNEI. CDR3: CASTPEAGSNQPQHF. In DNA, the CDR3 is TGTGCCAGCACCCCCGAAGCAGGTTCCAATCAGCCCCAGCATTTT. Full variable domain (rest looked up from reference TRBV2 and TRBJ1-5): EPEVTQTPSHQVTQMGQEVILRCVPISNHLYFYWYRQILGQKVEFLVSFYNNEISEKSEIFDDQFSVERPDGSNFTLKIRSTKLEDSAMYFCASTPEAGSNQPQHFGDGTRLSIL.

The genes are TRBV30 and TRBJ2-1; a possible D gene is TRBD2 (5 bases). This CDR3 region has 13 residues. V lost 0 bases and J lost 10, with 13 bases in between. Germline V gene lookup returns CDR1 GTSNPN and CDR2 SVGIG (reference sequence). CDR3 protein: CAWSVWARGEQFF. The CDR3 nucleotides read TGTGCCTGGAGTGTATGGGCTAGAGGGGAGCAGTTCTTC. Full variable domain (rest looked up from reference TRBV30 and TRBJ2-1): SQTIHQWPATLVQPVGSPLSLECTVEGTSNPNLYWYRQAAGRGLQLLFYSVGIGQISSEVPQNLSASRPQDRQFILSSKKLLLSDSGFYLCAWSVWARGEQFFGPGTRLTVL.

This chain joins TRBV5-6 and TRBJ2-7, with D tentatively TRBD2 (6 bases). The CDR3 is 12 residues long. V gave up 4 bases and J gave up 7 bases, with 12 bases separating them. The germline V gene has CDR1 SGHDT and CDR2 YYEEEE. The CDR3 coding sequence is TGTGCCAGCAGCCCGGGAGAAGAGGAGCAGTACTTC. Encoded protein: CASSPGEEEQYF.

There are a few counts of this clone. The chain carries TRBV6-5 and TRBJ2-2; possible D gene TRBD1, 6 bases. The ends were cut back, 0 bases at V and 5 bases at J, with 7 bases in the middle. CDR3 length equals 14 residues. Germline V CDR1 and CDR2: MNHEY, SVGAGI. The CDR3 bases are TGTGCCAGCAGTTACTCGAGGGGGACCGGGGAGCTGTTTTTT. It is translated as CASSYSRGTGELFF.

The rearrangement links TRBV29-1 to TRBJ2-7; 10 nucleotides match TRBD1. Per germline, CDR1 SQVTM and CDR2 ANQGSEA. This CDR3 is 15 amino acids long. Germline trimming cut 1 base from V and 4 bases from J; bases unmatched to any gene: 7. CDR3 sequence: CSVEGSGTGVYEQYF. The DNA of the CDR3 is TGCAGCGTTGAAGGGTCCGGGACAGGGGTATACGAGCAGTACTTC.

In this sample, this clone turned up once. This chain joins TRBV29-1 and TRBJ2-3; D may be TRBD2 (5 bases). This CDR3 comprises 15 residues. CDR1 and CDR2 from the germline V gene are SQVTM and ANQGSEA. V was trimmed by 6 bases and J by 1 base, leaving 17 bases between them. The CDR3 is CSVLGSGRGTDTQYF. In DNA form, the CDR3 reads TGCAGCGTCCTAGGAAGCGGAAGAGGCACAGATACGCAGTATTTT.

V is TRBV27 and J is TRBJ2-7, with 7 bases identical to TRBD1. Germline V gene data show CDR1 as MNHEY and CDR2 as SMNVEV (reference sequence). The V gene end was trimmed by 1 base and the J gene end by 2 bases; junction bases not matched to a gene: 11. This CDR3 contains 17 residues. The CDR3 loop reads CASSLLGSGRGTYEQYF. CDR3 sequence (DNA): TGTGCCAGCAGTTTATTAGGATCGGGCAGGGGGACCTACGAGCAGTACTTC.

DNA of the CDR3: TGTGCCAGCAGTTTACTGGGGGCGGACACCGGGGAGCTGTTTTTT. Translated, it gives CASSLLGADTGELFF. The chain combines TRBV28 with TRBJ2-2, with D maybe TRBD1 (6 bases). With 2 bases removed from V and 3 bases from J, the gap between germline ends came to 10 bases. The CDR3 has 15 residues. Germline CDR1 MDHEN, CDR2 SYDVKM.